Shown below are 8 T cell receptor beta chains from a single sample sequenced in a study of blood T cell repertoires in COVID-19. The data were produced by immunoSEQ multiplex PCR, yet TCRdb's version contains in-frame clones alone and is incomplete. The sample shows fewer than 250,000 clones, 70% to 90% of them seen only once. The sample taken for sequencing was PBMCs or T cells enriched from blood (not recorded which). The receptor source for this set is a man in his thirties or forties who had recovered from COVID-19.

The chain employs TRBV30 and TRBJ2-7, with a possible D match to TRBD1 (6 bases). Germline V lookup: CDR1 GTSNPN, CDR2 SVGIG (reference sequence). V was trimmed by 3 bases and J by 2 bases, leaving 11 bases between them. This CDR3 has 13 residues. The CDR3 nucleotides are TGTGCCTGGAGAAGGAAGGGGGCCTACGAGCAGTACTTC. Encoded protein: CAWRRKGAYEQYF.

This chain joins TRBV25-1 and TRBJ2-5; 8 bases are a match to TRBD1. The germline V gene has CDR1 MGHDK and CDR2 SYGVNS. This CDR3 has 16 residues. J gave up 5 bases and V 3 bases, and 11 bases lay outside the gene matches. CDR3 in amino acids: CASSEGTQGERETQYF. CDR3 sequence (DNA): TGTGCCAGCAGTGAGGGAACACAGGGGGAACGGGAGACCCAGTACTTC.

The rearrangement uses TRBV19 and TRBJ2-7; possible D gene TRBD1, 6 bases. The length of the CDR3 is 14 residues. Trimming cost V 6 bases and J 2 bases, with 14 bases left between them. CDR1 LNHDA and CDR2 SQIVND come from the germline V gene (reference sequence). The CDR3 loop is CASSPGHLTYEQYF. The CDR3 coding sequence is TGTGCCAGTAGCCCGGGACACCTTACCTACGAGCAGTACTTC.

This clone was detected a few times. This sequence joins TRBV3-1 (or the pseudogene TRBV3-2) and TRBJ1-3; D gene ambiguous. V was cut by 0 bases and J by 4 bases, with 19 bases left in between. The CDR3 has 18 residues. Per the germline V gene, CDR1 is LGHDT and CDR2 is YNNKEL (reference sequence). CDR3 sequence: CASSQDAPAMRPGNTIYF. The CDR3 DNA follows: TGTGCCAGCAGCCAAGATGCCCCTGCGATGCGCCCAGGAAACACCATATATTTT.

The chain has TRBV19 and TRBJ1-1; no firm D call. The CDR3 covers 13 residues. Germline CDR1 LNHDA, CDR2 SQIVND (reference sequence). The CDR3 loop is CAKKRRAMPEAFF. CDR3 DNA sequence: TGTGCAAAAAAAAGGAGAGCCATGCCTGAAGCTTTCTTT.

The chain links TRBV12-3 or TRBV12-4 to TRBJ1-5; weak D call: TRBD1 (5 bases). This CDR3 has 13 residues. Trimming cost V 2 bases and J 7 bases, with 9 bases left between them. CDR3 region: CASSLRKGQPQHF. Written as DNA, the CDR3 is TGTGCCAGCAGTTTAAGGAAGGGGCAGCCCCAGCATTTT.

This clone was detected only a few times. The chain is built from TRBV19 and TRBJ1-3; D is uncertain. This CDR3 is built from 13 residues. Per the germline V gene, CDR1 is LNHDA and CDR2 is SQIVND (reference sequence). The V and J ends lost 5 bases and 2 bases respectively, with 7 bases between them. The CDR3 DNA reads TGTGCCAGTAGTCCCCTCCCTGGAAACACCATATATTTT. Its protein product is CASSPLPGNTIYF.

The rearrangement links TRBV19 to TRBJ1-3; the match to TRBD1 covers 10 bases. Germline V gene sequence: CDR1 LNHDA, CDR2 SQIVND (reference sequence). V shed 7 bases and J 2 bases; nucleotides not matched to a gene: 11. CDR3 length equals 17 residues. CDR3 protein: CASNSPGQGTAGNTIYF. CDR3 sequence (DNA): TGTGCCAGTAATTCGCCGGGACAGGGGACTGCTGGAAACACCATATATTTT.